The rows below give T cell receptor beta chains drawn from one sample of a study of blood T cell repertoires in COVID-19. Repertoires were generated with immunoSEQ multiplex PCR, while TCRdb's copy carries only in-frame clones and drops some. The sample has about 170,000 clones; around 72% are singletons. Sequencing was performed on peripheral blood. The receptors were sampled from an elderly woman with acute or convalescent COVID-19. The CDR3 runs from the conserved cysteine through the conserved F or W. Each record gives: clone size, J gene, CDR3 length, D gene, V gene, CDR3 DNA, CDR3 protein. A D gene is named only where the DNA matches it firmly. Rows may omit the clone size; those that give it use once, few, many or a size class.

clone size: NA; J gene: TRBJ2-1; CDR3 length: 16; D gene: TRBD2; V gene: TRBV9; CDR3 DNA: TGTGCCAGCAGCGTAGGTCGGGGACTAGCAGACAATGAGCAGTTCTTC; CDR3 protein: CASSVGRGLADNEQFF
clone size: NA; J gene: TRBJ2-1; CDR3 length: 15; D gene: TRBD1; V gene: TRBV10-1; CDR3 DNA: TGCGCCAGCAGCCAGGGACAGGGGTACTACAATGAGCAGTTCTTC; CDR3 protein: CASSQGQGYYNEQFF
clone size: once; J gene: TRBJ1-6; CDR3 length: 14; D gene: NA; V gene: TRBV27; CDR3 DNA: TGTGCCAGCACCCAGGACAGTCATAATTCACCCCTCCACTTT; CDR3 protein: CASTQDSHNSPLHF
clone size: once; J gene: TRBJ2-1; CDR3 length: 14; D gene: NA; V gene: TRBV5-4; CDR3 DNA: TGTGCCAGCAGCTTGGCGGGAGCGGTAAATGAGCAGTTCTTC; CDR3 protein: CASSLAGAVNEQFF
clone size: NA; J gene: TRBJ2-1; CDR3 length: 13; D gene: NA; V gene: TRBV7-2; CDR3 DNA: TGTGCCAGCAGCTTAAGTAGCTACAATGAGCAGTTCTTC; CDR3 protein: CASSLSSYNEQFF
clone size: NA; J gene: TRBJ2-1; CDR3 length: 20; D gene: NA; V gene: TRBV21-1; CDR3 DNA: TGTGCCAGCAGCAAACGCACTCCGGGACAGGGACTAGCGGGAGCGGGTGAGCAGTTCTTC; CDR3 protein: CASSKRTPGQGLAGAGEQFF
clone size: once; J gene: TRBJ2-2; CDR3 length: 13; D gene: NA; V gene: TRBV27; CDR3 DNA: TGTGCCAGCAGTGGGGGCAACACCGGGGAGCTGTTTTTT; CDR3 protein: CASSGGNTGELFF
clone size: NA; J gene: TRBJ2-7; CDR3 length: 15; D gene: TRBD2; V gene: TRBV13; CDR3 DNA: TGTGCCAGCAGCTTAGAACTAGCGGCGAGTTACGAGCAGTACTTC; CDR3 protein: CASSLELAASYEQYF
clone size: NA; J gene: TRBJ1-2; CDR3 length: 14; D gene: TRBD1; V gene: TRBV19; CDR3 DNA: TGTGCCAGCATCGGGTGGGACAGGCACTATGGCTACACCTTC; CDR3 protein: CASIGWDRHYGYTF
clone size: NA; J gene: TRBJ1-2; CDR3 length: 15; D gene: NA; V gene: TRBV30; CDR3 DNA: TGTGCCTGGAGTGTCACCAGCGTTCCCGTCTATGGCTACACCTTC; CDR3 protein: CAWSVTSVPVYGYTF
clone size: NA; J gene: TRBJ1-2; CDR3 length: 12; D gene: NA; V gene: TRBV28; CDR3 DNA: TGTGCCAGCACCACCTTCGGGAGGGGCTACACCTTC; CDR3 protein: CASTTFGRGYTF
clone size: NA; J gene: TRBJ2-2; CDR3 length: 16; D gene: NA; V gene: TRBV7-6; CDR3 DNA: TGTGCCAGCAGCTTAGGGGCCGGCGCGGGTGCCGGGGAGCTGTTTTTT; CDR3 protein: CASSLGAGAGAGELFF
clone size: NA; J gene: TRBJ2-7; CDR3 length: 15; D gene: TRBD2; V gene: TRBV5-4; CDR3 DNA: TGTGCCAGCAGGCTAGCGGGAGGGCCGGTAAACGAGCAGTACTTC; CDR3 protein: CASRLAGGPVNEQYF
clone size: NA; J gene: TRBJ2-7; CDR3 length: 15; D gene: NA; V gene: TRBV7-8; CDR3 DNA: TGTGCCAGCAGCTTTCAGCGGTTAAGGACCTACGAGCAGTACTTC; CDR3 protein: CASSFQRLRTYEQYF
clone size: NA; J gene: TRBJ2-7; CDR3 length: 15; D gene: TRBD2; V gene: TRBV24-1; CDR3 DNA: TGTGCCACCAGTGATTGGGGGACTAGCGTCTACGAGCAGTACTTC; CDR3 protein: CATSDWGTSVYEQYF
clone size: NA; J gene: TRBJ2-7; CDR3 length: 17; D gene: TRBD2; V gene: TRBV5-1; CDR3 DNA: TGCGCCAGCAGCCCGGGACTAGCGAGCTTGAGCTCCTACGAGCAGTACTTC; CDR3 protein: CASSPGLASLSSYEQYF
clone size: NA; J gene: TRBJ1-3; CDR3 length: 12; D gene: TRBD1; V gene: TRBV28; CDR3 DNA: TGTGCCAGCAGGGGACAGGGAAACACCATATATTTT; CDR3 protein: CASRGQGNTIYF
clone size: NA; J gene: TRBJ1-6; CDR3 length: 15; D gene: TRBD1; V gene: TRBV10-3; CDR3 DNA: TGTGCCACCCGACAGGGGGCTTTTCAAGGTTCACCCCTCCACTTT; CDR3 protein: CATRQGAFQGSPLHF
clone size: NA; J gene: TRBJ2-3; CDR3 length: 15; D gene: NA; V gene: TRBV25-1; CDR3 DNA: TGTGCCAGCAGTGAATTGGAACAGACCACAGATACGCAGTATTTT; CDR3 protein: CASSELEQTTDTQYF
clone size: NA; J gene: TRBJ1-3; CDR3 length: 11; D gene: NA; V gene: TRBV6-5; CDR3 DNA: TGTGCCAGCAGTCGGGGAAACACCATATATTTT; CDR3 protein: CASSRGNTIYF
clone size: NA; J gene: TRBJ1-1; CDR3 length: 13; D gene: NA; V gene: TRBV12-5; CDR3 DNA: TGTGCTAGTGGTTTGGCCAGTAACACTGAAGCTTTCTTT; CDR3 protein: CASGLASNTEAFF
clone size: NA; J gene: TRBJ2-1; CDR3 length: 15; D gene: TRBD1; V gene: TRBV5-1; CDR3 DNA: TGCGCCAGCAGCTTTAGCAGGGGGCAGTACAATGAGCAGTTCTTC; CDR3 protein: CASSFSRGQYNEQFF
clone size: NA; J gene: TRBJ2-3; CDR3 length: 15; D gene: TRBD2; V gene: TRBV30; CDR3 DNA: TGTGCCTGGAGTCTAGGACTAGCGGGAGCAGATACGCAGTATTTT; CDR3 protein: CAWSLGLAGADTQYF
clone size: NA; J gene: TRBJ1-6; CDR3 length: 16; D gene: NA; V gene: TRBV28; CDR3 DNA: TGTGCCAGCATCCCGGGGGGGAGCTCCTATAATTCACCCCTCCACTTT; CDR3 protein: CASIPGGSSYNSPLHF
clone size: NA; J gene: TRBJ2-1; CDR3 length: 15; D gene: TRBD2; V gene: TRBV7-9; CDR3 DNA: TGTGCCAGCAGCTCGGGACTAGCGGGGGTGGATGAGCAGTTCTTC; CDR3 protein: CASSSGLAGVDEQFF
clone size: NA; J gene: TRBJ1-4; CDR3 length: 15; D gene: NA; V gene: TRBV5-8; CDR3 DNA: TGTGCCAGCATCTCCCCGGGACACCAGAATGAAAAACTGTTTTTT; CDR3 protein: CASISPGHQNEKLFF
clone size: NA; J gene: TRBJ2-7; CDR3 length: 11; D gene: NA; V gene: TRBV27; CDR3 DNA: TGTGCCAGCGGGAGTTCCTACGAGCAGTACTTC; CDR3 protein: CASGSSYEQYF
clone size: once; J gene: TRBJ2-2; CDR3 length: 13; D gene: NA; V gene: TRBV29-1; CDR3 DNA: TGCAGCGTTGACAGCGGGAACACCGGGGAGCTGTTTTTT; CDR3 protein: CSVDSGNTGELFF
clone size: NA; J gene: TRBJ2-1; CDR3 length: 19; D gene: TRBD2; V gene: TRBV27; CDR3 DNA: TGTGCCAGCAGCAGAACTACCGGGACTAGCGGGAGGGCCGGTAATGAGCAGTTCTTC; CDR3 protein: CASSRTTGTSGRAGNEQFF
clone size: NA; J gene: TRBJ2-3; CDR3 length: 12; D gene: NA; V gene: TRBV19; CDR3 DNA: TGTGCCAGTAGGAGCCGTCGGGATACGCAGTATTTT; CDR3 protein: CASRSRRDTQYF
clone size: NA; J gene: TRBJ2-1; CDR3 length: 16; D gene: TRBD2; V gene: TRBV9; CDR3 DNA: TGTGCCAGCAGCGTAATACCTAGCGGGCTGTACAATGAGCAGTTCTTC; CDR3 protein: CASSVIPSGLYNEQFF
clone size: NA; J gene: TRBJ2-2; CDR3 length: 15; D gene: NA; V gene: TRBV7-2; CDR3 DNA: TGTGCCAGCAGCTTAGGGCAGCGGCACACCGGGGAGCTGTTTTTT; CDR3 protein: CASSLGQRHTGELFF
clone size: NA; J gene: TRBJ2-1; CDR3 length: 15; D gene: TRBD2; V gene: TRBV5-1; CDR3 DNA: TGCGCCAGCAGTAGACTAGCGGGAAGTCAGAATGAGCAGTTCTTC; CDR3 protein: CASSRLAGSQNEQFF
clone size: NA; J gene: TRBJ2-1; CDR3 length: 16; D gene: NA; V gene: TRBV7-8; CDR3 DNA: TGTGCCAGCACCCCTTGGCAGGCGAGCTCCTACAATGAGCAGTTCTTC; CDR3 protein: CASTPWQASSYNEQFF
clone size: NA; J gene: TRBJ2-2; CDR3 length: 16; D gene: TRBD1; V gene: TRBV6-5; CDR3 DNA: TGTGCCAGCAGTTACCCGGACAGGGGGCTTCCCGGGGAGCTGTTTTTT; CDR3 protein: CASSYPDRGLPGELFF
clone size: NA; J gene: TRBJ2-1; CDR3 length: 12; D gene: NA; V gene: TRBV7-2; CDR3 DNA: TGTGCCAGCAGACCCACAGGGAATGAGCAGTTCTTC; CDR3 protein: CASRPTGNEQFF
clone size: NA; J gene: TRBJ1-5; CDR3 length: 15; D gene: TRBD1; V gene: TRBV28; CDR3 DNA: TGTGCCAGCAGTCCCGGGACAGACGGTAATCAGCCCCAGCATTTT; CDR3 protein: CASSPGTDGNQPQHF
clone size: NA; J gene: TRBJ2-7; CDR3 length: 14; D gene: TRBD2; V gene: TRBV28; CDR3 DNA: TGTGCCAGCAGTTTAGCTAGCGGGAGGGGCGAGCAGTACTTC; CDR3 protein: CASSLASGRGEQYF
clone size: NA; J gene: TRBJ1-1; CDR3 length: 13; D gene: NA; V gene: TRBV29-1; CDR3 DNA: TGCAGCGTTGTTAGGAGACAGCACACTGAAGCTTTCTTT; CDR3 protein: CSVVRRQHTEAFF
clone size: NA; J gene: TRBJ1-4; CDR3 length: 13; D gene: NA; V gene: TRBV9; CDR3 DNA: TGTGCCAGCAGCCCTCCTGTGGGCAGGAATTTGTTTTTT; CDR3 protein: CASSPPVGRNLFF
clone size: once; J gene: TRBJ2-1; CDR3 length: 13; D gene: TRBD1; V gene: TRBV19; CDR3 DNA: TGTGCCACCCACCGGGACAGCGACAATGAGCAGTTCTTC; CDR3 protein: CATHRDSDNEQFF
clone size: NA; J gene: TRBJ2-2; CDR3 length: 17; D gene: TRBD2; V gene: TRBV4-3; CDR3 DNA: TGCGCCAGCAGCCTCTCAGTACTAGCGGGAGCCCCCGGGGAGCTGTTTTTT; CDR3 protein: CASSLSVLAGAPGELFF
clone size: NA; J gene: TRBJ2-1; CDR3 length: 14; D gene: NA; V gene: TRBV11-2; CDR3 DNA: TGTGCCAGCAGAGCAGGGATCCAGTGGAATGAGCAGTTCTTC; CDR3 protein: CASRAGIQWNEQFF
clone size: NA; J gene: TRBJ1-5; CDR3 length: 13; D gene: TRBD1; V gene: TRBV28; CDR3 DNA: TGTGCCAGCAGTGGACAGGGGAATCAGCCCCAGCATTTT; CDR3 protein: CASSGQGNQPQHF